These 29 T cell receptor beta chains came from one sample sequenced in a study of tissue T cells after allogeneic stem cell transplantation. Profiling relied on immunoSEQ multiplex PCR, and the TCRdb table lists in-frame clones only, not all of them. Of a few hundred clones in the sample, approximately 82% were seen once. The sequencing here drew on liver tissue, taken at autopsy. These TCRs come from a female patient between 40 and 75 years old with steroid-refractory graft-versus-host disease after an allogeneic stem cell transplant. Some T cells may be supplied by the graft donor.

The chain recombines TRBV21-1 with TRBJ2-3; TRBD2 is the table's D call and was not checked against the DNA. TRBV21-1 is classified as a pseudogene. CDR3 length: 16 amino acids. CDR3 bases: TGTGCCAGCAGTCGCGCTTTAGCAGTCATGCAAGATACGCAGTATTTT. Translating gives CASSRALAVMQDTQYF.

The chain has TRBV6-2 or TRBV6-3 and TRBJ2-7; D gene uncertain. Germline CDR1 and CDR2: MNHEY and SVGEGT. V lost 4 bases and J 4 bases, leaving 11 bases between the germline ends. The CDR3 is 13 amino acids. The CDR3 sequence is CASSLALFYEQYF. The CDR3 coding sequence is TGTGCCAGCAGTTTAGCACTCTTTTACGAGCAGTACTTC.

The chain couples TRBV6-5 to TRBJ1-1; D is unresolved. The CDR3 sequence is 16 residues long. V lost 0 bases and J lost 1, with 12 bases in between. CDR1 and CDR2 (germline): MNHEY, SVGAGI. CDR3 protein: CASSYSWLRGNTEAFF. Written as DNA, the CDR3 is TGTGCCAGCAGTTACTCATGGCTCCGGGGGAACACTGAAGCTTTCTTT.

This clone was seen once. The chain carries TRBV7-9 and TRBJ2-1, with unresolved D. With 5 bases removed from V and 13 bases from J, the gap between germline ends came to 6 bases. The CDR3 runs 9 residues. Germline assignment: CDR1 SEHNR and CDR2 FQNEAQ (reference sequence). In nucleotides, the CDR3 is TGTGCCAGCAGCCCCTCTCAGTTCTTC. Its protein product is CASSPSQFF.

This CDR3 reads CASKIGGVSDEQFF. The CDR3 nucleotides read TGTGCCAGCAAAATCGGGGGAGTGAGCGATGAGCAGTTCTTC. The chain uses TRBV2 and TRBJ2-1, with TRBD2 as a possible D gene (6 bases). Germline-derived CDR1 and CDR2 are SNHLY and FYNNEI. Trimming left V 7 bases short and J 8 bases short, with 18 bases between. The CDR3 has 14 amino acids.

The chain is built from TRBV18 and TRBJ1-4; tentative D call: TRBD1 (6 bases). Trimming took 1 base from V and 2 from J, leaving 11 bases between them. The CDR3 runs to 16 residues. The V gene's germline CDR1 is KGHSH and CDR2 LQKENI. The CDR3 sequence: CASSPLGGLTNEKLFF. The CDR3 bases are TGTGCCAGCTCACCACTCGGGGGGCTTACTAATGAAAAACTGTTTTTT.

Concerning this clone itself: A junction end diverges from the germline sequence, so it may reflect a read error. The V call is TRBV7-2, the J call TRBJ2-3, with D unclear. CDR1 is SGHTA and CDR2 is FQGNSA in the germline V gene. CDR3 size: 13 residues. CDR3 protein: CASSPGATDAQYF. CDR3 bases: TGTGCCAGCAGCCCAGGAGCCACAGATGCGCAGTATTTT. The full variable domain, in which reference TRBV7-2 and TRBJ2-3 provide the parts outside the CDR3, is GAGVSQSPSNKVTEKGKDVELRCDPISGHTALYWYRQSLGQGLEFLIYFQGNSAPDKSGLPSDRFSAERTGGSVSTLTIQRTQQEDSAVYLCASSPGATDAQYFGPGTRLTVL.

The chain couples TRBV6-5 to TRBJ1-2; D not resolved. CDR1 is MNHEY, CDR2 SVGAGI, per germline. V dropped 0 bases and J dropped 6 bases, with 11 bases sitting between them. CDR3 length: 14 residues. The CDR3 bases are TGTGCCAGCAGTTACTCCTCCGGGAAAAATGGCTACACCTTC. Residues: CASSYSSGKNGYTF.

This clone was detected only once. This chain joins TRBV5-4 and TRBJ2-3, with 11 bases matching TRBD2. The V and J ends lost 4 bases and 6 bases, in that order; junction bases with no gene match: 10. Germline V gene data show CDR1 as SGHNT and CDR2 as YYREEE (reference sequence). This CDR3 spans 16 amino acids. The CDR3 region is CASSNNSGRARDTQYF. The CDR3, as DNA: TGTGCCAGCAGCAATAATAGCGGGAGGGCCAGGGATACGCAGTATTTT.

V is TRBV5-1 and J is TRBJ1-1, with D hard to call. V lost 4 bases, J lost 4 bases, and 14 bases lay in between. CDR3 length equals 14 residues. Germline CDR1 SGHRS, CDR2 YFSETQ. The CDR3 bases are TGCGCCAGCAGCCTTCGGCAGGAGGGCACTGAAGCTTTCTTT. Amino acid sequence: CASSLRQEGTEAFF.

The chain links TRBV12-3 or TRBV12-4 to TRBJ2-1; D remains unclear. There are 11 residues in the CDR3. Trimming cost V 5 bases and J 9 bases, with 8 bases left between them. CDR3 DNA: TGTGCCAGCAGTCCCTTGGGTGAGCAGTTCTTC. Its protein product is CASSPLGEQFF.

There are a few counts of this clone. In nucleotides, the CDR3 is TGCGCCAGCAGCGTGGACCTCCGCTCCTATAATTCACCCCTCCACTTT. Encoded protein: CASSVDLRSYNSPLHF. The genes are TRBV5-1 and TRBJ1-6; D gene ambiguous. Germline V gene data show CDR1 as SGHRS and CDR2 as YFSETQ. This CDR3 has 16 residues. V lost 4 bases and J lost 0, with 11 bases in between.

The gene calls are TRBV6-5 and TRBJ1-5; TRBD1 matches at 8 bases. CDR1 and CDR2 from the germline V gene are MNHEY and SVGAGI. CDR3 size: 15 residues. The ends lost 5 bases at V and 2 bases at J; junction bases unmatched: 5. The CDR3 loop reads CASSTHRGGNQPQHF. The CDR3 bases are TGTGCCAGCAGTACCCACAGGGGGGGCAATCAGCCCCAGCATTTT.

V is TRBV6-4 and J is TRBJ2-3; 10 nucleotides agree with TRBD2. The CDR3 sequence is 15 residues long. Germline V lookup: CDR1 MRHNA, CDR2 SNTAGT. The J segment lost 6 bases and the V segment lost 4 bases, leaving 7 bases of the junction unmatched. CDR3 in amino acids: CASSGAGGPLDTQYF. CDR3 bases: TGTGCCAGCAGTGGAGCGGGGGGGCCCCTCGATACGCAGTATTTT.

The chain uses TRBV27 and TRBJ2-3, with D perhaps matching TRBD1 or TRBD2 (5 bases each). V dropped 0 bases and J dropped 2 bases, with 9 bases sitting between them. CDR1 and CDR2 from the germline V gene are MNHEY and SMNVEV (reference sequence). There are 15 residues in the CDR3. CDR3 loop: CASSLSEGYTDTQYF. The CDR3 bases are TGTGCCAGCAGTTTATCAGAGGGGTACACAGATACGCAGTATTTT.

The sample holds a few counts of this clone. This chain connects TRBV2 to TRBJ2-7; D uncertain. Per germline, CDR1 SNHLY and CDR2 FYNNEI. V was clipped by 7 bases and J by 4 bases, with 5 bases between them. This CDR3 is 10 amino acids long. CDR3: CASKGYEQYF. The DNA for the CDR3 is TGTGCCAGCAAAGGTTACGAGCAGTACTTC.

This chain joins TRBV5-1 and TRBJ1-2; maybe TRBD1 (5 bases). The CDR3 runs to 14 residues. Trimming took 0 bases from V and 8 from J, leaving 14 bases between them. The V gene's germline CDR1 is SGHRS and CDR2 YFSETQ. This CDR3 reads CASSLDRGARGYTF. The CDR3 nucleotides read TGCGCCAGCAGCTTGGACAGAGGGGCTCGAGGCTACACCTTC. Drawing the rest from reference TRBV5-1 and TRBJ1-2, the complete variable domain is KAGVTQTPRYLIKTRGQQVTLSCSPISGHRSVSWYQQTPGQGLQFLFEYFSETQRNKGNFPGRFSGRQFSNSRSEMNVSTLELGDSALYLCASSLDRGARGYTFGSGTRLTVV.

The chain joins TRBV5-1 to TRBJ2-7, with 7 bases lining up with TRBD1. There are 14 residues in the CDR3. Germline lookup yields CDR1 SGHRS and CDR2 YFSETQ. With V trimmed by 2 bases and J by 3 bases, 5 bases remained unmatched. The CDR3 spells CASSLQGIFYEQYF. As DNA, the CDR3 is TGCGCCAGCAGCTTACAGGGGATCTTCTACGAGCAGTACTTC.

This sequence joins TRBV5-5 and TRBJ2-7; weak D call: TRBD2 (6 bases). The CDR3 covers 14 residues. Trimming cost V 3 bases and J 0 bases, with 10 bases left between them. Germline V gene data show CDR1 as SGHKS and CDR2 as YYEKEE (reference sequence). CDR3 in amino acids: CASSSGTYSYEQYF. CDR3 DNA sequence: TGTGCCAGCAGCTCCGGGACTTACTCCTACGAGCAGTACTTC.

The chain recombines TRBV5-1 with TRBJ2-3, with TRBD1 identical over 7 bases. CDR1 and CDR2 from the germline V gene are SGHRS and YFSETQ. CDR3 size: 17 residues. V shed 2 bases and J 2 bases; nucleotides not matched to a gene: 11. The CDR3, as DNA: TGCGCCAGCAGCTTTCCCTGGGTAGGGGGCGACACAGATACGCAGTATTTT. It translates to CASSFPWVGGDTDTQYF.

This rearrangement joins TRBV12-3 or TRBV12-4 to TRBJ1-5, with D maybe TRBD1 (5 bases). Trimming took off 7 bases at V and 7 bases at J, with 14 bases between the two ends. The CDR3 consists of 13 residues. The CDR3 DNA reads as TGTGCCAGCACACCAGGGAGTGGCCAGCCCCAGCATTTT. Residues: CASTPGSGQPQHF.

The V gene is TRBV6-5, the J gene TRBJ2-1; 9 bases are shared with TRBD2. Germline loops: CDR1 MNHEY, CDR2 SVGAGI. With 6 bases clipped from V and 8 bases from J, the junction kept 8 bases outside the gene matches. CDR3 length equals 14 residues. The CDR3 sequence: CASSRGGALDEQFF. As DNA, the CDR3 is TGTGCCAGCAGCCGCGGGGGGGCATTAGATGAGCAGTTCTTC.

The chain is built from TRBV6-5 and TRBJ2-1, with 11 bases lining up with TRBD2. This CDR3 is built from 14 residues. In germline, CDR1 is MNHEY, CDR2 SVGAGI. V lost 7 bases and J lost 7; bases outside the gene matches: 6. The CDR3 spells CASKNRLAGNEQFF. Written as DNA, the CDR3 is TGTGCCAGCAAAAATAGACTAGCGGGAAATGAGCAGTTCTTC.

This chain joins TRBV12-5 and TRBJ2-2; perhaps TRBD1 as D (6 bases). From germline, CDR1 is LGHNT and CDR2 FRNRAP. The length of the CDR3 is 17 residues. Trimming removed 3 bases at V and 1 base at J, with 15 bases between. The CDR3 region is CASGFTIDRLNTGELFF. The DNA for the CDR3 is TGTGCTAGTGGTTTCACCATTGACAGGTTGAACACCGGGGAGCTGTTTTTT.

V and J are TRBV6-4 and TRBJ1-5; 7 positions match TRBD1. V was pared by 5 bases and J by 4 bases, with 14 bases of the junction left unmatched. The length of the CDR3 is 17 residues. Looked up from germline, CDR1 is MRHNA and CDR2 is SNTAGT. The CDR3 sequence is CASSRTPRQGINQPQHF. Written as DNA, the CDR3 is TGTGCCAGCAGTCGAACCCCGCGACAGGGCATTAATCAGCCCCAGCATTTT.

This chain joins TRBV10-2 and TRBJ1-1; possibly TRBD1 for D (5 bases). From germline, CDR1 is WSHSY and CDR2 SAAADI. Trimming removed 5 bases from V and 1 base from J, with 8 bases in between. The CDR3 is 13 residues long. Written as DNA, the CDR3 is TGCGCCAGCAGTCGACAGACGAACACTGAAGCTTTCTTT. As protein: CASSRQTNTEAFF.

The chain uses TRBV19 and TRBJ1-5; a weak D match, TRBD1 (5 bases). V lost 3 bases and J 0 bases, leaving 6 bases between the germline ends. The CDR3 extends over 14 amino acids. Germline assignment: CDR1 LNHDA and CDR2 SQIVND (reference sequence). In DNA, the CDR3 is TGTGCCAGTAGTATCGACAGTAGCAATCAGCCCCAGCATTTT. Translating it yields CASSIDSSNQPQHF. The whole variable domain, filled in from reference TRBV19 and TRBJ1-5, reads DGGITQSPKYLFRKEGQNVTLSCEQNLNHDAMYWYRQDPGQGLRLIYYSQIVNDFQKGDIAEGYSVSREKKESFPLTVTSAQKNPTAFYLCASSIDSSNQPQHFGDGTRLSIL.

V and J are TRBV14 and TRBJ2-2, with D perhaps TRBD1 (5 bases). Germline V gene sequence: CDR1 SGHDN, CDR2 FVKESK. The V end lost 0 bases, the J end lost 4 bases, and 21 bases lay between the germline ends. The CDR3 totals 19 residues. Written as DNA, the CDR3 is TGTGCCAGCAGCCAAGATTGGGCGAGAGGCTATAGGGGCACCGGGGAGCTGTTTTTT. The encoded protein is CASSQDWARGYRGTGELFF. Drawing the rest from reference TRBV14 and TRBJ2-2, the complete variable domain is EAGVTQFPSHSVIEKGQTVTLRCDPISGHDNLYWYRRVMGKEIKFLLHFVKESKQDESGMPNNRFLAERTGGTYSTLKVQPAELEDSGVYFCASSQDWARGYRGTGELFFGEGSRLTVL.

This clone was detected a few times. The chain's CDR3 is CASSLTESGTYEQYF. CDR3 DNA sequence: TGTGCCAGCAGCTTAACCGAAAGCGGGACCTACGAGCAGTACTTC. V usage is TRBV7-6 and J usage is TRBJ2-7, with 7 bases that match TRBD2. The V segment lost 2 bases and the J segment 2 bases; nucleotides outside the gene matches: 6. Per germline, CDR1 SGHVS and CDR2 FNYEAQ. This CDR3 is built from 15 residues. The variable domain in full, with the rest retrieved from reference TRBV7-6 and TRBJ2-7, is GAGVSQSPRYKVTKRGQDVALRCDPISGHVSLYWYRQALGQGPEFLTYFNYEAQQDKSGLPNDRFSAERPEGSISTLTIQRTEQRDSAMYRCASSLTESGTYEQYFGPGTRLTVT.